Here is one T cell receptor (beta chain) with its context. Its matching antigen is unknown. This sample was included in a study of blood T cells in healthy people across ages. Notes on the study in general: Any changes in expanded clonotypes were possibly confounded, as donor CMV status remained unknown.

Using a J-beta primer mix together with a sample-barcoded 5' primer, a second PCR was run for roughly 7 to 12 cycles. Via MiXCR, TCRdb re-called the 5' RACE reads, giving one row per CDR3 protein. The profile shows around 1,000,000 distinct CDR3 sequences, approximately 25% of them singletons. The CDR3 runs 12 residues. Between the trimmed V and J ends, which lost 6 bases and 6 bases, there was a span of 11 bases. CDR1 is SQVTM, CDR2 ANQGSEA, per germline. This sample also appeared in a second study, on T cells of mothers and their children. That work states: Mothers gave over 8.5 million TCR beta CDR3 reads each, and children 3 million to 3.5 million each.

The receptor was derived from a girl aged 2-10 years in good health. The J gene is TRBJ2-2, the V gene TRBV29-1, with D perhaps matching TRBD2 (6 bases). The source material was blood. CDR3 sequence (DNA): TGCAGCGTCCCCGGAGGGTCCGGGGAGCTGTTTTTT. Protein sequence: CSVPGGSGELFF.